This T cell receptor (beta chain) was sequenced in a study of spatial heterogeneity in lung cancer (dated by TCRdb to between 2018 and 2021). Broadly, across the study: More beta-chain than alpha-chain transcripts were consistently detected, likely reflecting higher beta-chain transcript abundance. In tumor regions, TCR transcript counts showed a strong correlation with a T cell transcriptional module score derived from matched bulk RNA-seq. In the raw uncorrected reads, each unique combination of TCR and UMI appeared on average more than ten times. The study quantitatively compared TCR alpha and beta repertoires across multiple tumor regions, matched nontumor lung and blood in non-small cell lung cancer. Nonsynonymous mutation counts, determined by whole-exome sequencing of tumor tissue, were related to TCR repertoire features. Both alpha and beta chains were TCR-sequenced in approximately 200 tumor regions, under 80 matched nontumor lung samples and some 56 PBMC samples obtained at surgery.

Details on this clonotype: This clone's antigen is unknown. No base quality information exists; no much larger clone differs at one position. The size of this beta chain means little, since it is a stray read in a library made for alpha chains.

The time point tag for this specimen amounts to: sample taken at primary tumor resection. Samples were obtained from approximately 72 patients with early-stage, untreated non-small cell lung cancer from the lung TRACERx cohort. Without any cell sorting, TCR sequencing was performed on whole RNA extracted either from tumor and nontumor lung tissue or from cryopreserved PBMC samples. A patient was chosen for TCR sequencing only when enough RNA was available from at least two tumor regions. Tumor and adjacent nontumor lung specimens were reviewed by a lung pathologist before selection. Library creation used 5' RACE. Sequencing relied on a NextSeq 500. The TCR library protocol attached a unique molecular identifier to each TCR cDNA molecule to allow correction of PCR and sequencing errors. The study's own analysis went as follows. TCR identification, UMI-based error correction and CDR3 extraction were performed with Decombinator tools. TCRs above a frequency of 2 per 1,000, corresponding to the top 1% of the tumor frequency distribution, were defined as expanded. Expanded tumor TCRs were classed as regional if statistically deemed absent (corrected P<0.05) from at least one tumor region, otherwise ubiquitous. Rényi diversity was computed with the R vegan package after subsampling each repertoire 100 times to 5,000 TCRs. CDR3 similarity networks were built from amino acid triplet string-kernel similarity, with CDR3s being connected when pairwise similarity was above 0.82. The public reads were run again by TCRdb, first through fastp at Q25 and then through MiXCR, and only productive beta chains were kept. Entries that share a CDR3 protein sequence are merged under the most common genes and DNA. Clone size and V and J calls follow TCRdb, not the original study. The sample yields around 8,100 distinct CDR3 sequences; under 15% were counted once. Approximately 9.9% of the sample goes to the ten largest clones.

General conclusions and limits of the study: The number of expanded intratumoral alpha and beta TCRs correlated with the tumor nonsynonymous mutation count. Additional single-cell paired TCR alpha and beta sequencing was considered necessary to confirm, at a functional level, the hypothesis that regional TCRs recognize regional mutations. Counts of ubiquitous and regional expanded TCRs correlated with counts of ubiquitous and regional nonsynonymous mutations, respectively. TCR-seq was estimated to cover only approximately 6.4% of tumor T cells for alpha chains and 13% for beta chains.

The sequence was obtained from a male donor with early-stage non-small cell lung cancer. The specimen was lung tumor tissue, collected at surgery.

The bases read TGTGCCAGCAGTGGCGGACTGCCCCTCTCCTACGAGCAGTACTTC. Translated, it reads CASSGGLPLSYEQYF. The chain is made from TRBV2 and TRBJ2-7; 5 matching bases give a weak D call of TRBD2. The germline V gene specifies SNHLY as CDR1 and FYNNEI as CDR2. The junction carries 13 bases between V and J, which are trimmed by 4 bases and 0 bases respectively. The cysteine opens and the phenylalanine closes a CDR3 of 15 amino acids. CDR3 DNA only is kept here, 45 bases in frame from base 1.